This passage covers 31 T cell receptor beta chains from one sample sequenced in a study of T cell repertoires in cytomegalovirus infection. TCRdb recomputed calls from the reads with MiXCR, one row per CDR3 protein. The sample includes hundreds of thousands of distinct CDR3 sequences, roughly a third of them seen just once. The material sequenced was PBMCs. These receptors came from a human donor in good health (CMV status not recorded). Some clones in this sample may be carry-over from other donors' samples.

This rearrangement joins TRBV5-1 to TRBJ1-1; D is ambiguous. Germline lookup yields CDR1 SGHRS and CDR2 YFSETQ. CDR3 size: 13 residues. V was clipped by 0 bases and J by 4 bases, with 7 bases between them. CDR3 sequence (DNA): TGCGCCAGCAGCTTGGAGGAGTTCACTGAAGCTTTCTTT. The encoded protein is CASSLEEFTEAFF.

This clonotype was detected a few times. The rearrangement joins TRBV7-6 to TRBJ2-2, with D tentatively TRBD2 (5 bases). In germline, CDR1 is SGHVS, CDR2 FNYEAQ. The CDR3 is 16 residues long. Trimming removed 10 bases from V and 0 bases from J, with 18 bases in between. The CDR3 DNA is TGTGCCACCCTCGTAGGACTGAGCGCGAACACCGGGGAGCTGTTTTTT. Protein: CATLVGLSANTGELFF.

V gene TRBV24-1 combines with J gene TRBJ2-5; 8 bases fit TRBD1. Germline CDR1 reads KGHDR; CDR2 reads SFDVKD. J gave up 5 bases and V 2 bases, and 15 bases lay outside the gene matches. The CDR3 runs to 18 residues. This CDR3 reads CATSDSKTPGQGSETQYF. CDR3 in DNA: TGTGCCACCAGTGATTCTAAAACCCCCGGACAGGGATCGGAGACCCAGTACTTC.

The rearrangement uses TRBV28 and TRBJ2-7, with TRBD1 identical over 7 bases. After removal of 7 bases from V and 2 bases from J, the junction contained 11 bases not matched to a gene. The CDR3 totals 15 residues. Germline V gene data show CDR1 as MDHEN and CDR2 as SYDVKM. CDR3 sequence reads: CASNPKRDRTYEQYF. For the CDR3, the DNA is TGTGCCAGCAACCCCAAAAGGGACAGAACCTACGAGCAGTACTTC.

This clonotype was counted between two and nine times. J is TRBJ1-1 and V is TRBV11-3; D perhaps matches TRBD1 (6 bases). V lost 2 bases and J 9 bases, leaving 13 bases between the germline ends. The CDR3 sequence is 13 residues long. Germline V gene lookup returns CDR1 SGHNT and CDR2 YENEEA. CDR3 sequence reads: CASSLSRDKKAFF. The DNA for the CDR3 is TGTGCCAGCAGCTTAAGCCGGGACAAAAAAGCTTTCTTT.

This clonotype was seen more than once but under ten times. The gene calls are TRBV7-2 and TRBJ2-7; possible D gene TRBD1, 5 bases. The length of the CDR3 is 17 residues. Germline lookup yields CDR1 SGHTA and CDR2 FQGNSA. With 3 bases removed from V and 4 bases from J, the gap between germline ends came to 22 bases. The DNA of the CDR3 is TGTGCCAGCAGCTTTTTCGGAGACAGATTTACAGCGTACGAGCAGTACTTC. It yields the protein CASSFFGDRFTAYEQYF.

This clonotype was seen many times. CDR3 protein: CASSSDPRRDNEQFF. In nucleotides, the CDR3 is TGTGCCAGCAGCTCAGACCCAAGAAGGGACAATGAGCAGTTCTTC. The rearrangement uses TRBV7-6 and TRBJ2-1; D remains ambiguous. V was shortened by 4 bases and J by 5 bases, with 15 bases between the two germline ends. This CDR3 contains 15 residues. CDR1 is SGHVS and CDR2 is FNYEAQ in the germline V gene.

This chain uses TRBV2 with TRBJ2-4; 8 bases are a match to TRBD1. Germline V gene lookup returns CDR1 SNHLY and CDR2 FYNNEI. V gave up 6 bases and J gave up 1 base; unmatched junction bases: 8. CDR3 size: 16 residues. The CDR3 here is CASRSQGALAKNIQYF. For the CDR3, the DNA is TGTGCCAGCAGATCCCAGGGGGCGCTCGCCAAAAACATTCAGTACTTC.

The chain employs TRBV2 and TRBJ1-1, with a tentative D call TRBD1 (5 bases). With 4 bases removed from V and 8 bases from J, the gap between germline ends came to 14 bases. Germline V gene sequence: CDR1 SNHLY, CDR2 FYNNEI. This CDR3 is 13 amino acids long. The CDR3 nucleotides are TGTGCCAGCAGTGGAGCCGGGACCAGCGAAGCTTTCTTT. Translating it yields CASSGAGTSEAFF.

The CDR3 sequence: CASGQTATNEKLFF. DNA for the CDR3: TGTGCCAGCGGACAGACTGCAACTAATGAAAAACTGTTTTTT. The rearrangement links TRBV12-3 or TRBV12-4 to TRBJ1-4; possible D gene TRBD1, 6 bases. The ends were cut back, 8 bases at V and 0 bases at J, with 10 bases in the middle. The CDR3 contains 14 residues.

This clonotype was seen a single time. The rearrangement uses TRBV10-2 and TRBJ2-7; a weak D match, TRBD1 (6 bases). Looked up from germline, CDR1 is WSHSY and CDR2 is SAAADI. This CDR3 contains 13 residues. Trimming took 7 bases from V and 7 from J, leaving 17 bases between them. The CDR3 here is CASTTSGVGEQYF. In nucleotides, the CDR3 is TGCGCCAGCACCACCTCAGGGGTAGGTGAGCAGTACTTC.

This clonotype was detected ten times or more. CDR3 sequence: CAISESGAFSEKLFF. CDR3 bases: TGTGCCATCAGTGAGTCAGGGGCCTTTAGTGAAAAACTGTTTTTT. The gene calls are TRBV10-3 and TRBJ1-4, with D tentatively TRBD1 (5 bases). Trimming removed 0 bases at V and 7 bases at J, with 12 bases between. This CDR3 region has 15 residues. Germline values: CDR1 ENHRY, CDR2 SYGVKD.

This rearrangement joins TRBV6-1 to TRBJ1-1; D ambiguous. The germline CDR1 and CDR2 sequences are MNHNS and SASEGT. The CDR3 loop spans 14 amino acids. Deletions cut 2 bases from V and 0 bases from J, with 7 bases between. Here the CDR3 reads CASSERRLNTEAFF. The CDR3 coding sequence is TGTGCCAGCAGTGAACGCAGGCTGAACACTGAAGCTTTCTTT.

A few counts support this clonotype. V is TRBV10-3 and J is TRBJ2-7; 10 bases agree with TRBD1. CDR1 ENHRY and CDR2 SYGVKD come from the germline V gene. The CDR3 runs to 16 residues. V was pared by 6 bases and J by 0 bases, with 8 bases of the junction left unmatched. The CDR3 is CAISLTRTGGSYEQYF. CDR3 nucleotide sequence: TGTGCCATCAGCTTAACCAGGACAGGGGGCTCCTACGAGCAGTACTTC.

J is TRBJ1-2 and V is TRBV19; 10 positions match TRBD1. The ends lost 6 bases at V and 7 bases at J; junction bases unmatched: 8. The CDR3 is 14 amino acids. Germline V CDR1 and CDR2: LNHDA, SQIVND (reference sequence). CDR3 protein: CASRPDRGRGGYTF. DNA of the CDR3: TGTGCCAGTAGACCTGACAGGGGGCGCGGTGGCTACACCTTC. Complete variable domain (other parts from reference TRBV19 and TRBJ1-2): DGGITQSPKYLFRKEGQNVTLSCEQNLNHDAMYWYRQDPGQGLRLIYYSQIVNDFQKGDIAEGYSVSREKKESFPLTVTSAQKNPTAFYLCASRPDRGRGGYTFGSGTRLTVV.

The V gene is TRBV6-2 or TRBV6-3, the J gene TRBJ1-5; 9 bases fit TRBD1. Trimming cost V 5 bases and J 2 bases; bases outside gene matches: 10. CDR1 MNHEY and CDR2 SVGEGT come from the germline V gene. This CDR3 is built from 17 residues. The CDR3 protein is CASSTLMGQGGNQPQHF. The CDR3 coding sequence is TGTGCCAGCAGTACCCTGATGGGACAGGGTGGCAATCAGCCCCAGCATTTT.

This clonotype was observed many times. The rearrangement links TRBV6-1 to TRBJ2-7; D ambiguous. The V end lost 3 bases, the J end lost 3 bases, and 9 bases lay between the germline ends. This CDR3 region has 13 residues. Germline V gene data show CDR1 as MNHNS and CDR2 as SASEGT. Written as DNA, the CDR3 is TGTGCCAGCAGTGATTTACGGTACTACGAGCAGTACTTC. Encoded protein: CASSDLRYYEQYF.

A few counts support this clonotype. The rearrangement joins TRBV7-2 to TRBJ1-6; the D is unclear. V was shortened by 1 base and J by 8 bases, with 6 bases between the two germline ends. Germline CDR1 and CDR2: SGHTA and FQGNSA. The CDR3 consists of 13 residues. The CDR3 DNA sequence: TGTGCCAGCAGCTTAGTGACTGATTCACCCCTCCACTTT. The encoded protein is CASSLVTDSPLHF.

The chain joins TRBV10-3 to TRBJ1-1; no reliable D call. Per germline, CDR1 ENHRY and CDR2 SYGVKD. V lost 7 bases and J 1 base, leaving 10 bases between the germline ends. CDR3 length equals 13 residues. The CDR3 loop reads CAITPATNTEAFF. As DNA, the CDR3 is TGTGCCATCACTCCGGCGACGAACACTGAAGCTTTCTTT.

In its sample, this clonotype was seen a few times. The J gene is TRBJ2-7, the V gene TRBV20-1; the D is unclear. The V gene's germline CDR1 is DFQATT and CDR2 SNEGSKA (reference sequence). This CDR3 has 11 amino acids. V lost 0 bases, J lost 5 bases, and 5 bases lay in between. CDR3 amino acids: CSARDLNEQYF. CDR3 nucleotides: TGCAGTGCTAGAGATCTAAACGAGCAGTACTTC.

This clonotype was recorded a few times. The chain employs TRBV5-6 and TRBJ2-4, with D possibly matching TRBD1 (6 bases). Deletions cut 0 bases from V and 8 bases from J, with 21 bases between. Germline V gene lookup returns CDR1 SGHDT and CDR2 YYEEEE. There are 17 residues in the CDR3. The CDR3 nucleotides read TGTGCCAGCAGCTTGGCTGGGGGTGGACAGTTGAAAGACATTCAGTACTTC. This encodes CASSLAGGGQLKDIQYF.

On this clonotype itself: An end of the junction does not agree with germline; a read error may underlie this. The V and J genes are TRBV2 and TRBJ1-4, with D maybe TRBD1 (5 bases). The CDR3 spans 12 residues. The germline V gene has CDR1 SNHLY and CDR2 FYNNEI. The CDR3 DNA reads as TGTGCCAGCAGGGTCGACAGTGAAAAACTGTCTTTT. Encoded protein: CASRVDSEKLSF.

This clonotype was seen ten or more times. This rearrangement joins TRBV11-2 to TRBJ1-1; no clear D gene. Germline V gene data show CDR1 as SGHAT and CDR2 as FQNNGV. Trimming took off 5 bases at V and 1 base at J, with 14 bases between the two ends. The CDR3 runs 15 residues. CDR3 DNA sequence: TGTGCCAGCAGCCCTAGAGGGTATGGGAACACTGAAGCTTTCTTT. Amino acids: CASSPRGYGNTEAFF. Drawing the rest from reference TRBV11-2 and TRBJ1-1, the complete variable domain is EAGVAQSPRYKIIEKRQSVAFWCNPISGHATLYWYQQILGQGPKLLIQFQNNGVVDDSQLPKDRFSAERLKGVDSTLKIQPAKLEDSAVYLCASSPRGYGNTEAFFGQGTRLTVV.

This clonotype appeared many times. This chain uses TRBV7-2 with TRBJ2-7; 8 nucleotides match TRBD1. The CDR3 is 17 residues long. Germline lookup yields CDR1 SGHTA and CDR2 FQGNSA. V lost 4 bases to trimming and J lost 3 bases; unmatched junction nucleotides: 14. CDR3 residues: CASSSGQVGIPDYEQYF. CDR3 nucleotides: TGTGCCAGCAGCTCGGGACAGGTGGGAATCCCTGACTACGAGCAGTACTTC.

Many counts were recorded for this clonotype. V is TRBV7-8 and J is TRBJ1-6; TRBD1 is a possible D gene (5 bases). CDR1 and CDR2 (germline): SGHVS, FQNEAQ. V was pared by 1 base and J by 9 bases, with 13 bases between. The CDR3 totals 15 residues. This CDR3 reads CASSLESAGGSPLHF. CDR3 DNA sequence: TGTGCCAGCAGCTTAGAGTCGGCGGGGGGTTCACCCCTCCACTTT.

The CDR3 nucleotides are TGTGCCAGCAGTTTAACGGGGGCGCGAGAAGATACGCAGTATTTT. Its protein is CASSLTGAREDTQYF. The chain couples TRBV27 to TRBJ2-3; D may correspond to TRBD1 or TRBD2 (6 bases each). Germline V gene lookup returns CDR1 MNHEY and CDR2 SMNVEV (reference sequence). Trimming stripped 2 bases from V and 5 bases from J, with 14 bases between. The CDR3 has 15 amino acids.

The chain links TRBV5-6 to TRBJ1-5; D is possibly TRBD1 (5 bases). Trimming shortened V by 3 bases and J by 6 bases, and 13 bases separated the two germline ends. The CDR3 covers 14 residues. Germline V gene lookup returns CDR1 SGHDT and CDR2 YYEEEE. The CDR3 DNA follows: TGTGCCAGCAGCTACTACCAGGGAGCTCAGCCCCAGCATTTT. Amino acid sequence: CASSYYQGAQPQHF.

This clonotype was recorded a few times. The rearrangement joins TRBV5-6 to TRBJ2-5; possibly TRBD1 for D (7 bases). There are 16 residues in the CDR3. Germline V gene lookup returns CDR1 SGHDT and CDR2 YYEEEE. With 0 bases removed from V and 3 bases from J, the gap between germline ends came to 15 bases. CDR3 amino acids: CASSLVGGGFEETQYF. The CDR3 coding sequence is TGTGCCAGCAGCTTGGTCGGAGGGGGCTTCGAAGAGACCCAGTACTTC.

This clonotype showed up just a few times. The chain carries TRBV2 and TRBJ2-1, with D perhaps TRBD2 (6 bases). Trimming took 6 bases from V and 0 from J, leaving 24 bases between them. The germline gives CDR1 SNHLY, CDR2 FYNNEI. The CDR3 contains 19 residues. CDR3 amino acids: CASSAFRDLRKSSYNEQFF. CDR3 bases: TGTGCCAGCAGCGCATTCCGGGACTTACGAAAGAGCTCCTACAATGAGCAGTTCTTC.

This clonotype has more than one count but fewer than ten. A read error is possible here, since a much larger clone lies one base away. The CDR3 spells CASSLSGDTQYF. In nucleotides, the CDR3 is TGTGCCAGCAGCTTAAGTGGAGATACGCAGTATTTT. This chain links TRBV7-9 with TRBJ2-3; D is uncertain. The CDR3 is 12 amino acids. With 2 bases removed from V and 5 bases from J, the gap between germline ends came to 5 bases. The germline gives CDR1 SEHNR, CDR2 FQNEAQ (reference sequence).

There are many counts of this clonotype. This sequence joins TRBV7-2 and TRBJ2-3, with D unresolved. Trimming cost V 5 bases and J 2 bases, with 8 bases left between them. This CDR3 has 13 amino acids. The V gene's germline CDR1 is SGHTA and CDR2 FQGNSA. The CDR3 coding sequence is TGTGCCAGCAGCCTTGTCACCACAGATACGCAGTATTTT. Its protein product is CASSLVTTDTQYF.